This T cell receptor beta chain was found in a study of identical twins. Study-wide results and limits: Beta clonotypes that were abundant in cord blood contained fewer insertions, a pattern absent from memory repertoires.

Per the germline V gene, CDR1 is SEHNR and CDR2 is FQNEAQ (reference sequence). The CDR3 is 16 residues long. The trim removed 4 bases at V and 8 bases at J, leaving 10 bases unmatched. A word on this clonotype: Its antigen is undetermined.

TCRdb passed the 5' RACE reads through MiXCR, listing each CDR3 protein once. The data show around 500,000 distinct CDR3 sequences, 13% to 15% seen once. The sample was also reused in another study, on yellow fever vaccine responses in identical twins.

This receptor was taken from a young woman in good health. This chain joins TRBV7-9 and TRBJ2-3; 12 nucleotides agree with TRBD2. What was sequenced was CD4+ T cells sorted from blood. The CDR3 protein is CASSSRDLAGGSTQYF. CDR3 nucleotides: TGTGCCAGCAGCTCCCGAGATCTAGCGGGAGGGAGTACGCAGTATTTT.